This TCR beta chain was captured in a study of T cell repertoires in cytomegalovirus infection. As for the study in general: It can be stated that public TCR beta signatures indicated CMV infection as well as a matching HLA type.

About this clonotype: Its target is unknown.

The trim removed 8 bases at V and 7 bases at J, leaving 11 bases unmatched. The CDR3 covers 15 residues. Germline values: CDR1 GTSNPN, CDR2 SVGIG (reference sequence). TCRdb reanalysed the reads using MiXCR and keeps one entry per CDR3 protein. The repertoire holds some 500,000 distinct CDR3 sequences, with around a third as singletons. The sequence derives from a human donor in good health (CMV status not recorded). Some clones in this sample may be carry-over from other donors' samples. Sequencing used cultured PBMCs, obtained from culture after CMV antigen stimulation. The rearrangement links TRBV30 to TRBJ2-1, with TRBD2 matching over 13 bases. The CDR3 nucleotides are TGTGCCATTTTCCGAGGACTAGCGGGAGATAATGAGCAGTTCTTC. Translated, it gives CAIFRGLAGDNEQFF.